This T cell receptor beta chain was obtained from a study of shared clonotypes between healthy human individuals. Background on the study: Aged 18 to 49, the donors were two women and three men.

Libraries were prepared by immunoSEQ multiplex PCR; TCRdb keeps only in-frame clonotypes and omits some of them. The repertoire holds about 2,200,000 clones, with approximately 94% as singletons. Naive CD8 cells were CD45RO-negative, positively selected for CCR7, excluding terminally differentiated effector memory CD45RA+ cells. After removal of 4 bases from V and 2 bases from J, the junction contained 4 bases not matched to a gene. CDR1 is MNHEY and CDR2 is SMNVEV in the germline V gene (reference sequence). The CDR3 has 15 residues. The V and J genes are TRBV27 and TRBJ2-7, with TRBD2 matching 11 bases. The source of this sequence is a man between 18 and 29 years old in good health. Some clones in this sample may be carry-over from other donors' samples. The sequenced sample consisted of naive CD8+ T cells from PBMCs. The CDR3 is CASSWGTSGTYEQYF. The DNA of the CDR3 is TGTGCCAGCAGTTGGGGGACTAGCGGCACCTACGAGCAGTACTTC.